These 5 T cell receptor beta chains were sequenced from one sample in a study of T-cell reconstitution after alpha-beta-depleted transplantation in children. Preparing the TCRbeta library involved the use of unique molecular identifiers. TCRdb re-called the PCR reads with MiXCR, one entry per CDR3 protein. The sample records approximately 630,000 distinct CDR3 sequences, approximately 14% being singletons. The sequenced sample was PBMCs, obtained before TCRalphabeta/CD19-depleted stem cell transplant. The receptors come from a girl aged 2 to 10 with congenital amegakaryocytic thrombocytopenia, due to receive a stem cell transplant.

The chain has TRBV14 and TRBJ1-5, with D unresolved. V was shortened by 0 bases and J by 5 bases, with 5 bases between the two germline ends. The CDR3 has 13 amino acids. Germline V gene data show CDR1 as SGHDN and CDR2 as FVKESK. The CDR3: CASSQELDQPQHF. The CDR3 DNA reads TGTGCCAGCAGCCAAGAACTAGATCAGCCCCAGCATTTT.

A few counts support this clonotype. The J gene is TRBJ1-2, the V gene TRBV6-5, with a tentative D call TRBD1 (6 bases). V lost 3 bases to trimming and J lost 4 bases, with 15 bases between them. The CDR3 contains 15 residues. Germline V gene sequence: CDR1 MNHEY, CDR2 SVGAGI. The CDR3 spells CASSYFEGTTYGYTF. The CDR3 coding sequence is TGTGCCAGCAGTTATTTTGAGGGGACAACCTATGGCTACACCTTC.

The rearrangement uses TRBV29-1 and TRBJ1-1; 8 nucleotides match TRBD1. This CDR3 has 11 residues. CDR1 and CDR2 (germline): SQVTM, ANQGSEA. Unmatched junction bases numbered 2, after V lost 5 bases and J lost 6 bases. The CDR3 sequence: CSVFRGPEAFF. The CDR3 nucleotides read TGCAGCGTTTTCAGGGGGCCTGAAGCTTTCTTT.

The V call is TRBV5-1, the J call TRBJ2-7; weak D call: TRBD1 (6 bases). Trimming cost V 5 bases and J 3 bases, with 24 bases left between them. The CDR3 covers 17 residues. CDR1 SGHRS and CDR2 YFSETQ come from the germline V gene. Here the CDR3 DNA reads TGCGCCAGCAGGACGGACCCTTTGAACAGGGTGGTCTACGAGCAGTACTTC. Its protein product is CASRTDPLNRVVYEQYF.

This clonotype was observed many times. V gene TRBV20-1 combines with J gene TRBJ2-7; 8 bases line up with TRBD2. The length of the CDR3 is 14 residues. The J segment lost 5 bases and the V segment lost 4 bases, leaving 10 bases of the junction unmatched. Germline V gene data show CDR1 as DFQATT and CDR2 as SNEGSKA (reference sequence). The CDR3 DNA is TGCAGTGCTACCGTTAGCGGGATTCGAAACGAGCAGTACTTC. This encodes CSATVSGIRNEQYF.